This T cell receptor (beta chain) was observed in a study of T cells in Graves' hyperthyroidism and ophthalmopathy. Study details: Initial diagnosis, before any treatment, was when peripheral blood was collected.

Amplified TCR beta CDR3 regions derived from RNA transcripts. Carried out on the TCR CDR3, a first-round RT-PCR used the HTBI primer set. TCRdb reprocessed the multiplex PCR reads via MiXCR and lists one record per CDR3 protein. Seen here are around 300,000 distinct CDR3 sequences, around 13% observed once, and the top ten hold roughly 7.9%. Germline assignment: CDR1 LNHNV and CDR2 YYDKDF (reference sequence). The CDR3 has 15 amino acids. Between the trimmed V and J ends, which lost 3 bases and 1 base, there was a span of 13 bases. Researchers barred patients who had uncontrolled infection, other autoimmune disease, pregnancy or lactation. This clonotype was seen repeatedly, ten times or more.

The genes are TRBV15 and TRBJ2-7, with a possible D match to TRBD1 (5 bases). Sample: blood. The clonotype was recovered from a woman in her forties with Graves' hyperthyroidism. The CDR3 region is CATSRQGGRSYEQYF. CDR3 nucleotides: TGTGCCACCAGCAGGCAGGGTGGTCGATCCTACGAGCAGTACTTC.